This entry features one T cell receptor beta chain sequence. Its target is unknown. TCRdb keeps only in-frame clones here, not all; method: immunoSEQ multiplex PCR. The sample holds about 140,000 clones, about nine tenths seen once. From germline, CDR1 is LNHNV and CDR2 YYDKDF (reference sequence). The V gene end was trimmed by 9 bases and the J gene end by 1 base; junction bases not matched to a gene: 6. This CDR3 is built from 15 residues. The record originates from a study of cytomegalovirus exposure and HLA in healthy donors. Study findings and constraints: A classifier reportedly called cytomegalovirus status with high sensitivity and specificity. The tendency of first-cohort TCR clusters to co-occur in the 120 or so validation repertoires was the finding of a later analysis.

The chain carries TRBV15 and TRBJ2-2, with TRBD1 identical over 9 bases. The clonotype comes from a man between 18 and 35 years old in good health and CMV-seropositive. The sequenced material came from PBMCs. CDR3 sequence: CATIQGQGNTGELFF. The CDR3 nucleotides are TGTGCCACGATCCAGGGACAGGGGAACACCGGGGAGCTGTTTTTT.